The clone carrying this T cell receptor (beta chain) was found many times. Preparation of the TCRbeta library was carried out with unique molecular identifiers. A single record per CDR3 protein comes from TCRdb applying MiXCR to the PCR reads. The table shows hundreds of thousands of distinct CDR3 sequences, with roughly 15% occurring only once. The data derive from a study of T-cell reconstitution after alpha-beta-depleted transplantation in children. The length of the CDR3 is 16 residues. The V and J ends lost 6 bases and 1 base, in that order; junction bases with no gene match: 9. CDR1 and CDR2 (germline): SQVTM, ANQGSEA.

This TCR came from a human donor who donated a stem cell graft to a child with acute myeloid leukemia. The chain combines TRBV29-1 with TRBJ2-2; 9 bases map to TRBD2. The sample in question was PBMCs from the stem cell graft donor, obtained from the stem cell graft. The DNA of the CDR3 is TGCAGCGTGTTTATGACTAGCGGACTGAACACCGGGGAGCTGTTTTTT. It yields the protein CSVFMTSGLNTGELFF.